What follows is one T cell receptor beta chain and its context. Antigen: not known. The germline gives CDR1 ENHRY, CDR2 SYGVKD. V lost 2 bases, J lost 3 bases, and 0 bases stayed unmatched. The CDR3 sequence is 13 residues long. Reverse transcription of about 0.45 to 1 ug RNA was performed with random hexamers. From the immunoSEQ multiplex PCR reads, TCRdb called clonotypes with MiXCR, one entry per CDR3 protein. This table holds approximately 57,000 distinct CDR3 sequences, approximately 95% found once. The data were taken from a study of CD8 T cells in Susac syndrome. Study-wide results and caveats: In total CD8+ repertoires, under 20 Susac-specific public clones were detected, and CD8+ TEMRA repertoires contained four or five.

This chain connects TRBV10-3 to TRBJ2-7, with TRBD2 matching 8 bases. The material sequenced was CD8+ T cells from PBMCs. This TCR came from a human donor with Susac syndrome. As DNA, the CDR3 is TGTGCCATCAGTGAGACTAGCGGCTACGAGCAGTACTTC. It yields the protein CAISETSGYEQYF.